Here is one T cell receptor beta chain with its context. Its antigen is unknown. This entry is derived from a study of response to subunit inactivated influenza vaccine. Findings and caveats of the study: Few new T cells, the authors suggested, are recruited by each seasonal influenza vaccination.

The CDR3 has 17 residues. Trimming removed 0 bases from V and 1 base from J; junction bases left unmatched: 7. Germline V gene lookup returns CDR1 DFQATT and CDR2 SNEGSKA (reference sequence). MiXCR was run by TCRdb on the RT-PCR reads, yielding one entry per CDR3 protein. The sample lists about 650,000 distinct CDR3 sequences, 14% occurring once. The chain couples TRBV20-1 to TRBJ2-2, with 8 bases identical to TRBD1. The receptor's source is a man aged 50-60 years who received an inactivated influenza vaccine. The source material was PBMCs from blood, sampled 14 to 15 days before vaccination. The CDR3 is CSARDTRTGWNTGELFF. As DNA, the CDR3 is TGCAGTGCTAGAGATACTAGGACAGGGTGGAACACCGGGGAGCTGTTTTTT.